The present entry profiles one TCR beta chain with its context. As yet, its antigen is unknown. Germline CDR1 and CDR2: SGHVS and FNYEAQ. The junction had 3 bases not matched to a gene; V was cut back by 2 bases and J by 1 base. The length of the CDR3 is 16 residues. Profiling relied on immunoSEQ multiplex PCR, and the TCRdb table lists in-frame clones only, not all of them. The profile shows 30,000 to 45,000 clones, over 80% of them singletons. This record belongs to a study of graft-versus-host responses after intestinal transplantation. For the study at large: Those transplanted obtained multivisceral, liver-intestinal, or isolated intestinal grafts. Induction using anti-thymocyte globulin, followed by tacrolimus and steroids for approximately three years, was given to all recipients.

Overall study results and limits: Within allografts, high graft-versus-host to host-versus-graft clonal ratios were seen among patients with graft-donor T cell macrochimerism. GvH clones detected in recipient marrow included some appearing first in ileum or blood.

This clonotype was sampled from a human patient who received an intestinal transplant, so some T cells may come from the graft donor. The sequenced sample was PBMCs, obtained about 1,000 days after transplant. The chain employs TRBV7-6 and TRBJ2-2; TRBD1 aligns across 8 bases. CDR3 amino acids: CASSLSGTGNTGELFF. The DNA of the CDR3 is TGTGCCAGCAGCTTATCCGGGACAGGGAACACCGGGGAGCTGTTTTTT.